This TCR beta chain was identified in a study of T cells in tuberculosis. Study-wide findings and caveats: Smaller alpha distances in active tuberculosis partly reflected shorter CDR3-alpha lengths. Active tuberculosis alpha repertoires lay closer to GMM-specific TCRs than controls'.

Clones were read by immunoSEQ multiplex PCR, and TCRdb kept only the in-frame ones, dropping some. The table has 45,000 or so clones, roughly 96% seen once; the top ten hold roughly 3.6%. The CDR3 contains 16 residues. The germline V and J ends were trimmed by 6 bases and 2 bases, with 16 bases remaining between them. The germline gives CDR1 MDHEN, CDR2 SYDVKM. Remarks on this clone: Its antigen remains unknown.

Each clinical donor contributed on average roughly 90,000 T cells from unsorted cryopreserved PBMC. The sequenced sample was PBMCs. This sequence joins TRBV28 and TRBJ2-2; TRBD2 is a possible D gene (7 bases). This TCR was sampled from a donor aged 10 to 29 with latent tuberculosis or without tuberculosis infection. CDR3 protein: CASSRGGGGNTGELFF. The CDR3 DNA sequence: TGTGCCAGCAGCAGGGGAGGCGGGGGAAACACCGGGGAGCTGTTTTTT.